This T cell receptor beta chain is drawn from a study of read filtering for tumor transcriptome and immune sequencing. Turning to the study itself: Mean patient age was roughly 61 years, range about 45 to 85; some 17 male, 14 female. Whole-transcriptome libraries were prepared after DNase treatment.

Molecular barcoded adaptors covering alpha/delta and beta/gamma chains were used on roughly 400 ng RNA. From the reads, TCRdb called clonotypes with MiXCR, one entry per CDR3 protein. The sample lists over 50,000 distinct CDR3 sequences, roughly 19% seen once, with about a tenth in the top ten. This clonotype was seen only a few times. What it binds is unknown. The V gene lost 0 bases and the J gene lost 0 bases, with 9 bases spanning the gap. In germline, CDR1 is GTSNPN, CDR2 SVGIG (reference sequence). CDR3 length equals 16 residues. Study-level results: In IR-seq, single-read clonotypes were 75% to 90% of clonotypes but about 3.5% of reads.

Sampling of bone marrow took place during active disease in every patient. This receptor was obtained from a donor at least 40 years old with multiple myeloma. Sequencing used a population of CD138-negative cells sorted from bone marrow. The rearrangement joins TRBV30 to TRBJ2-6; no definite D call. The CDR3, as DNA: TGTGCCTGGAGTGTAGGGCATACCTCTGGGGCCAACGTCCTGACTTTC. This translates into CAWSVGHTSGANVLTF.